A single sample gave rise to the 28 T cell receptor beta chains below, sequenced in a study of Ad26.COV2.S vaccination and SARS-CoV-2 variants. TCRdb's copy holds only in-frame clones and misses some; the assay was immunoSEQ multiplex PCR. Counted here are around 370,000 clones, approximately 90% occurring once; the ten biggest clones make up about 3.9%. The sample consisted of peripheral blood, taken after recovery from COVID-19. These receptors came from a human donor who had recovered from COVID-19.

This clone was seen only once. The chain employs TRBV10-3 and TRBJ2-3, with TRBD1 matching over 8 bases. CDR3 length: 16 amino acids. J lost 6 bases, V lost 0 bases, and 8 bases had no gene match. CDR1 is ENHRY, CDR2 SYGVKD, per germline. The CDR3 region is CAISESTFQGADTQYF. The DNA of the CDR3 is TGTGCCATCAGTGAGTCGACTTTCCAGGGGGCTGATACGCAGTATTTT.

This clone turned up a few times. The chain employs TRBV25-1 and TRBJ1-6; D is possibly TRBD1 (6 bases). V was trimmed by 0 bases and J by 10 bases, leaving 13 bases between them. Germline assignment: CDR1 MGHDK and CDR2 SYGVNS. This CDR3 is 15 amino acids long. The CDR3 reads CASSEYAGRGSPLHF. The CDR3 DNA reads TGTGCCAGCAGTGAATATGCGGGCAGGGGATCACCCCTCCACTTT.

The chain combines TRBV27 with TRBJ2-7; TRBD1 matches at 7 bases. Germline V CDR1 and CDR2: MNHEY, SMNVEV (reference sequence). The CDR3 has 13 amino acids. V shed 3 bases and J 6 bases; nucleotides not matched to a gene: 5. CDR3 in amino acids: CASSLTGSSEQYF. Written as DNA, the CDR3 is TGTGCCAGCAGTTTGACAGGGTCTAGCGAGCAGTACTTC.

The J gene is TRBJ2-7, the V gene TRBV11-3; D might be TRBD2 (7 bases). CDR3 length equals 14 residues. The V and J ends lost 3 bases and 7 bases respectively, with 16 bases between them. Germline CDR1 and CDR2: SGHNT and YENEEA. CDR3 amino acids: CASSFTAGAREQYF. CDR3 nucleotides: TGTGCCAGCAGCTTCACGGCGGGGGCGAGGGAGCAGTACTTC.

This rearrangement joins TRBV19 to TRBJ1-2, with D perhaps matching TRBD1 (5 bases). CDR1 and CDR2 (germline): LNHDA, SQIVND (reference sequence). This CDR3 has 14 amino acids. V was clipped by 11 bases and J by 5 bases, with 21 bases between them. CDR3 sequence (DNA): TGTGCCCCCAGCGCGGGGCAAGACCGTTATGGCTACACCTTC. Encoded protein: CAPSAGQDRYGYTF.

The V and J genes are TRBV29-1 and TRBJ1-2; 8 bases are shared with TRBD1. Looked up from germline, CDR1 is SQVTM and CDR2 is ANQGSEA. After removal of 5 bases from V and 5 bases from J, the junction contained 7 bases not matched to a gene. The CDR3 runs to 13 residues. CDR3: CSVITGGEYGYTF. CDR3 coding DNA: TGCAGCGTTATAACAGGGGGAGAGTATGGCTACACCTTC.

The V and J genes are TRBV21-1 and TRBJ2-6; the table's TRBD2 call for D was not verified on the DNA. TRBV21-1 is described as a pseudogene. The CDR3 extends over 15 amino acids. This CDR3 reads CARSTAISGANVLTF. CDR3 DNA sequence: TGTGCCAGGTCGACTGCGATCTCTGGGGCCAACGTCCTGACTTTC.

To note about this clone: Other nucleotide sequences in the sample specify the same CDR3. This rearrangement joins TRBV5-1 to TRBJ1-2, with 10 bases fitting TRBD1. The CDR3 runs to 16 residues. The germline CDR1 and CDR2 sequences are SGHRS and YFSETQ. The trim removed 4 bases at V and 5 bases at J, leaving 11 bases unmatched. The CDR3 nucleotides read TGCGCCAGCAGCGACGAGGGACAGGGGACCGGGTATGGCTACACCTTC. Translation: CASSDEGQGTGYGYTF.

In its sample, this clone was seen once. The chain employs TRBV11-3 and TRBJ2-7; TRBD1 might be the D (6 bases). Germline V gives CDR1 SGHNT, CDR2 YENEEA. The CDR3 has 11 amino acids. V was shortened by 6 bases and J by 5 bases, with 8 bases between the two germline ends. CDR3: CASSSGDEQYF. Written as DNA, the CDR3 is TGTGCCAGCAGTTCAGGGGACGAGCAGTACTTC.

This clone appeared a single time. The chain has TRBV7-9 and TRBJ2-6; D is perhaps TRBD1 (6 bases). The CDR3 runs 17 residues. Trimming removed 8 bases at V and 0 bases at J, with 17 bases between. The germline CDR1 and CDR2 sequences are SEHNR and FQNEAQ (reference sequence). The chain's CDR3 is CASQPSGVPSGANVLTF. The CDR3 DNA follows: TGTGCCAGCCAACCCTCAGGGGTCCCCTCTGGGGCCAACGTCCTGACTTTC.

This clone was seen a few times. The chain links TRBV12-3 or TRBV12-4 to TRBJ2-7; the D is unclear. This CDR3 contains 13 residues. V was clipped by 4 bases and J by 5 bases, with 12 bases between them. The DNA of the CDR3 is TGTGCCAGCAGTTCGAGCGTGAGGAACGAGCAGTACTTC. Amino acids: CASSSSVRNEQYF.

The chain links TRBV2 to TRBJ2-4; D unresolved. The CDR3 contains 16 residues. Germline CDR1 is SNHLY and CDR2 is FYNNEI. Trimming shortened V by 0 bases and J by 0 bases, and 9 bases separated the two germline ends. In DNA form, the CDR3 reads TGTGCCAGCAGTGAAGCGCGACTGAGAGCCAAAAACATTCAGTACTTC. It yields the protein CASSEARLRAKNIQYF.

CDR3 bases: TGCGCCAGCAGCGCCGCAAGTTCTGGAAACACCATATATTTT. Translation: CASSAASSGNTIYF. The chain is built from TRBV5-1 and TRBJ1-3; D unclear. The CDR3 spans 14 residues. Germline V CDR1 and CDR2: SGHRS, YFSETQ. Trimming took 4 bases from V and 1 from J, leaving 9 bases between them.

This clone came up a few times. The gene calls are TRBV7-6 and TRBJ1-5, with 8 bases aligning to TRBD1. V was pared by 5 bases and J by 2 bases, with 2 bases of the junction left unmatched. CDR1 and CDR2 (germline): SGHVS, FNYEAQ. The CDR3 extends over 14 amino acids. CDR3 residues: CASSRGQGNQPQHF. The CDR3 DNA follows: TGTGCCAGCAGCAGGGGACAGGGCAATCAGCCCCAGCATTTT.

J is TRBJ1-6 and V is TRBV7-2; D call uncertain. The V gene's germline CDR1 is SGHTA and CDR2 FQGNSA. V was pared by 4 bases and J by 6 bases, with 16 bases between. CDR3 length: 16 amino acids. CDR3 region: CASSYYFVGGNSPLHF. CDR3 nucleotides: TGTGCCAGCAGCTACTATTTCGTGGGTGGTAATTCACCCCTCCACTTT.

V and J are TRBV18 and TRBJ2-6, with 9 bases identical to TRBD1. CDR3 size: 16 residues. V lost 6 bases to trimming and J lost 2 bases; unmatched junction nucleotides: 5. Germline V gives CDR1 KGHSH, CDR2 LQKENI. DNA of the CDR3: TGTGCCAGCTCGGGGACAGGGTTTACTGGGGCCAACGTCCTGACTTTC. Encoded protein: CASSGTGFTGANVLTF. The complete variable domain, with remaining parts taken from reference TRBV18 and TRBJ2-6, reads NAGVMQNPRHLVRRRGQEARLRCSPMKGHSHVYWYRQLPEEGLKFMVYLQKENIIDESGMPKERFSAEFPKEGPSILRIQQVVRGDSAAYFCASSGTGFTGANVLTFGAGSRLTVL.

DNA of the CDR3: TGCAGCGTTGTACTCCCTGGGGCCAACGTCCTGACTTTC. Translating gives CSVVLPGANVLTF. The chain is built from TRBV29-1 and TRBJ2-6; D unresolved. CDR1 is SQVTM and CDR2 is ANQGSEA in the germline V gene. CDR3 length: 13 amino acids. Trimming took off 4 bases at V and 2 bases at J, with 6 bases between the two ends.

This chain connects TRBV29-1 to TRBJ1-2, with TRBD1 identical over 9 bases. This CDR3 comprises 12 residues. Trimming at V came to 7 bases and at J to 7 bases, leaving 7 bases not matched to a gene. Germline loops: CDR1 SQVTM, CDR2 ANQGSEA. As DNA, the CDR3 is TGCAGCGCCGACACAGGGGGCATTGGCTACACCTTC. Its translation is CSADTGGIGYTF.

This chain links TRBV7-9 with TRBJ1-1, with TRBD1 matching over 7 bases. Trimming at V came to 1 base and at J to 1 base, leaving 6 bases not matched to a gene. CDR3 length: 16 residues. Germline assignment: CDR1 SEHNR and CDR2 FQNEAQ (reference sequence). The chain's CDR3 is CASSLGATGANTEAFF. The CDR3 DNA sequence: TGTGCCAGCAGCTTAGGAGCCACAGGGGCGAACACTGAAGCTTTCTTT.

The J gene is TRBJ2-7, the V gene TRBV13; D is tentatively TRBD1 or TRBD2 (6 bases each). Germline CDR1 reads PRHDT; CDR2 reads FYEKMQ (reference sequence). There are 14 residues in the CDR3. The V and J ends lost 0 bases and 3 bases respectively, with 9 bases between them. DNA of the CDR3: TGTGCCAGCAGCTTAGGACAGGGAGGCTACGAGCAGTACTTC. This sequence encodes CASSLGQGGYEQYF.

CDR3 sequence: CASRMAGGQETQYF. The CDR3 DNA reads as TGTGCCAGCAGAATGGCGGGGGGCCAAGAGACCCAGTACTTC. This chain connects TRBV5-6 to TRBJ2-5, with 8 bases aligning to TRBD2. Germline assignment: CDR1 SGHDT and CDR2 YYEEEE. This CDR3 region has 14 residues. V gave up 5 bases and J gave up 1 base; unmatched junction bases: 4. The full variable domain, with the rest looked up from reference TRBV5-6 and TRBJ2-5, is DAGVTQSPTHLIKTRGQQVTLRCSPKSGHDTVSWYQQALGQGPQFIFQYYEEEERQRGNFPDRFSGHQFPNYSSELNVNALLLGDSALYLCASRMAGGQETQYFGPGTRLLVL.

V gene TRBV3-1 (or the pseudogene TRBV3-2) combines with J gene TRBJ1-1; D perhaps matches TRBD1 (6 bases). Germline CDR1 is LGHDT and CDR2 is YNNKEL (reference sequence). V was pared by 4 bases and J by 5 bases, with 23 bases between. The CDR3 has 17 amino acids. The DNA of the CDR3 is TGTGCCAGCAGCCCCCCAACTCTTCCGGGACAAGTAACTGAAGCTTTCTTT. Encoded protein: CASSPPTLPGQVTEAFF.

The chain carries TRBV11-2 and TRBJ2-3; 8 nucleotides agree with TRBD1. J gave up 0 bases and V 5 bases, and 7 bases lay outside the gene matches. The germline V gene has CDR1 SGHAT and CDR2 FQNNGV. The CDR3 sequence is 16 residues long. CDR3 bases: TGTGCCAGCAGCCGACGGACAGGGTTAAGCACAGATACGCAGTATTTT. It yields the protein CASSRRTGLSTDTQYF.

This chain connects TRBV7-9 to TRBJ2-1; D is perhaps TRBD2 (7 bases). CDR1 and CDR2 (germline): SEHNR, FQNEAQ (reference sequence). This CDR3 is built from 15 residues. Between the trimmed V and J ends, which lost 6 bases and 5 bases, there was a span of 17 bases. CDR3 DNA: TGTGCCAGCAGACTCTTGGGGGGGCGGAACAATGAGCAGTTCTTC. Amino acid sequence: CASRLLGGRNNEQFF.

The chain links TRBV7-8 to TRBJ1-3, with a possible D match to TRBD1 (6 bases). In germline, CDR1 is SGHVS, CDR2 FQNEAQ. There are 19 residues in the CDR3. V was pared by 5 bases and J by 0 bases, with 23 bases between. CDR3 nucleotide sequence: TGTGCCAGCAGCCAACTTGCGGACAGAGGGGCCTTCTCTGGAAACACCATATATTTT. It translates to CASSQLADRGAFSGNTIYF.

The chain employs TRBV27 and TRBJ1-6; D is unresolved. Deletions cut 1 base from V and 7 bases from J, with 11 bases between. From germline, CDR1 is MNHEY and CDR2 SMNVEV (reference sequence). The CDR3 has 15 residues. CDR3 sequence reads: CASSLWAPANSPLHF. DNA of the CDR3: TGTGCCAGCAGTTTATGGGCGCCGGCCAATTCACCCCTCCACTTT.

Details on this clone: Other DNA variants within this sample encode the same CDR3. The chain recombines TRBV27 with TRBJ2-2; weak D call: TRBD2 (6 bases). Trimming removed 0 bases from V and 1 base from J, with 6 bases in between. The CDR3 is 15 amino acids. Germline CDR1 is MNHEY and CDR2 is SMNVEV (reference sequence). The CDR3 DNA is TGTGCCAGCAGTTTATCGGGAGGGAACACCGGGGAGCTGTTTTTT. This encodes CASSLSGGNTGELFF.

The chain combines TRBV5-1 with TRBJ2-1; perhaps D is TRBD1 or TRBD2 (5 bases each). The germline V gene encodes CDR1 SGHRS and CDR2 YFSETQ. V lost 3 bases and J 1 base, leaving 11 bases between the germline ends. The CDR3 is 15 residues long. DNA for the CDR3: TGCGCCAGCAGCTGGGACGGACCGTCCTACAATGAGCAGTTCTTC. As protein: CASSWDGPSYNEQFF.